These 14 T cell receptor beta chains were all obtained from the same sample, sequenced in a study of control samples from healthy donors and cancer patients. Repertoires were generated with immunoSEQ multiplex PCR, while TCRdb's copy carries only in-frame clones and drops some. Seen here are 100,000 or so clones, around 86% observed once, and the top ten hold over 1%. Source material: blood. These receptors came from a woman between 50 and 59 years old in good health.

The V gene is TRBV7-6, the J gene TRBJ2-3; possibly TRBD2 for D (5 bases). Germline values: CDR1 SGHVS, CDR2 FNYEAQ. This CDR3 has 15 amino acids. With 1 base removed from V and 0 bases from J, the gap between germline ends came to 8 bases. CDR3 residues: CASSLDRRSTDTQYF. Written as DNA, the CDR3 is TGTGCCAGCAGCTTAGATAGGAGGAGCACAGATACGCAGTATTTT. Filled out from reference TRBV7-6 and TRBJ2-3, the complete variable domain reads GAGVSQSPRYKVTKRGQDVALRCDPISGHVSLYWYRQALGQGPEFLTYFNYEAQQDKSGLPNDRFSAERPEGSISTLTIQRTEQRDSAMYRCASSLDRRSTDTQYFGPGTRLTVL.

The chain links TRBV25-1 to TRBJ2-2, with 12 bases fitting TRBD2. V lost 7 bases and J lost 6; bases outside the gene matches: 3. The V gene's germline CDR1 is MGHDK and CDR2 SYGVNS. The CDR3 loop spans 14 amino acids. CDR3 in amino acids: CASTASGRAGELFF. CDR3 bases: TGTGCCAGCACGGCTAGCGGGAGGGCCGGGGAGCTGTTTTTT.

This chain connects TRBV5-1 to TRBJ2-2, with D possibly matching TRBD1 (6 bases). Germline V gene sequence: CDR1 SGHRS, CDR2 YFSETQ. The CDR3 length is 17 residues. Trimming removed 3 bases from V and 4 bases from J, with 19 bases in between. Here the CDR3 DNA reads TGCGCCAGCAGCTGGGGGACACCCAATTCCGGCACCGGGGAGCTGTTTTTT. Translation gives CASSWGTPNSGTGELFF.

The chain joins TRBV7-2 to TRBJ2-7; 8 bases fit TRBD2. CDR3 length equals 14 residues. J gave up 1 base and V 3 bases, and 2 bases lay outside the gene matches. The germline gives CDR1 SGHTA, CDR2 FQGNSA. CDR3 amino acids: CASSLGLDSYEQYF. In nucleotides, the CDR3 is TGTGCCAGCAGCTTGGGACTAGATTCCTACGAGCAGTACTTC.

V and J are TRBV6-5 and TRBJ2-3; 9 nucleotides match TRBD1. V gave up 8 bases and J gave up 6 bases; unmatched junction bases: 9. The CDR3 is made up of 14 amino acids. Germline CDR1 reads MNHEY; CDR2 reads SVGAGI. CDR3: CASGPDRGRDTQYF. As DNA, the CDR3 is TGTGCCAGCGGACCGGACAGGGGAAGGGATACGCAGTATTTT.

The chain combines TRBV7-2 with TRBJ2-3; tentative D call: TRBD2 (5 bases). V lost 5 bases, J lost 2 bases, and 14 bases lay in between. Germline CDR1 reads SGHTA; CDR2 reads FQGNSA. This CDR3 comprises 15 residues. The CDR3 nucleotides are TGTGCCAGCAGCCCCCGTCGGGGAACCACAGATACGCAGTATTTT. Translated: CASSPRRGTTDTQYF.

The rearrangement uses TRBV19 and TRBJ2-7, with 8 bases lining up with TRBD1. The V gene end was trimmed by 4 bases and the J gene end by 4 bases; junction bases not matched to a gene: 6. The germline CDR1 and CDR2 sequences are LNHDA and SQIVND (reference sequence). This CDR3 is 14 amino acids long. The CDR3 sequence: CASSSNRGKYEQYF. CDR3 DNA: TGTGCCAGTAGTAGTAACAGGGGGAAATACGAGCAGTACTTC.

The chain links TRBV11-2 to TRBJ2-1; D not resolved. This CDR3 spans 11 amino acids. Germline CDR1 and CDR2: SGHAT and FQNNGV. Trimming left V 5 bases short and J 7 bases short, with 6 bases between. The CDR3 region has the DNA TGTGCCAGCAGCCCCGGGAATGAGCAGTTCTTC. Amino acids: CASSPGNEQFF.

The sample holds a few counts of this clone. In the same sample, other DNA sequences code for this CDR3. V usage is TRBV7-8 and J usage is TRBJ1-2; D may be TRBD1 (6 bases). The germline V gene has CDR1 SGHVS and CDR2 FQNEAQ. Trimming removed 2 bases from V and 5 bases from J, with 15 bases in between. The CDR3 runs to 15 residues. CDR3 DNA: TGTGCCAGCAGCTTACGGCAGGGGCCGGGGTATGGCTACACCTTC. Its translation is CASSLRQGPGYGYTF.

V gene TRBV21-1 combines with J gene TRBJ1-6. TRBV21-1 is described as a pseudogene. There are 18 residues in the CDR3. DNA of the CDR3: TGTGCCAGCATCCCAAAAGAGGTTCCGAGCTCCTATAATTCACCCCTCCACTTT. Residues: CASIPKEVPSSYNSPLHF.

This CDR3 reads CASWVDTNGYTF. The CDR3 DNA reads TGTGCCAGTTGGGTGGACACGAACGGCTACACCTTC. The gene calls are TRBV28 and TRBJ1-2, with D perhaps TRBD1 (5 bases). This CDR3 has 12 amino acids. The V gene's germline CDR1 is MDHEN and CDR2 SYDVKM. The V and J ends lost 9 bases and 8 bases respectively, with 16 bases between them.

This clone was seen just once. The V and J genes are TRBV6-5 and TRBJ2-1, with TRBD2 matching 7 bases. Germline V gene lookup returns CDR1 MNHEY and CDR2 SVGAGI. Germline trimming cut 0 bases from V and 5 bases from J; bases unmatched to any gene: 4. This CDR3 has 15 residues. The CDR3 region has the DNA TGTGCCAGCAGTTACTCCCCTAGCGGCAACAATGAGCAGTTCTTC. It codes for CASSYSPSGNNEQFF.

This rearrangement joins TRBV7-2 to TRBJ2-7; 9 nucleotides line up with TRBD1. V was pared by 4 bases and J by 1 base, with 8 bases of the junction left unmatched. CDR1 is SGHTA and CDR2 is FQGNSA in the germline V gene. This CDR3 is 16 amino acids long. CDR3 coding DNA: TGTGCCAGCAGCTCATTAGGGGGACAGGGATCCTACGAGCAGTACTTC. This encodes CASSSLGGQGSYEQYF.

The sample holds one count of this clone. The chain has TRBV10-3 and TRBJ1-5; no clear D. Germline V gives CDR1 ENHRY, CDR2 SYGVKD. V was cut by 3 bases and J by 4 bases, with 13 bases left in between. CDR3 size: 15 residues. Here the CDR3 DNA reads TGTGCCATCAGTGACTCCGTGGCCCCTAATCAGCCCCAGCATTTT. Protein sequence: CAISDSVAPNQPQHF.